This paragraph reports one T cell receptor (beta chain). Its target is unknown. TCRdb's copy holds only in-frame clones and misses some; the assay was immunoSEQ multiplex PCR. The sample carries 150,000 to 200,000 clones, over 85% recorded once. These data are taken from a study of T cell responses to AZD1222 COVID-19 vaccine. For the study at large: Pooling was applied to second doses at about 4 or about 12 weeks.

The CDR3 has 14 amino acids. Trimming at V came to 5 bases and at J to 6 bases, leaving 6 bases not matched to a gene. In germline, CDR1 is LGHNT, CDR2 FRNRAP. Regarding the study as a whole: Clonal diversity was possibly underestimated, and the donors were mostly white British, with more females. Dominant at 160-218 and 743-854, vaccine-associated CD4 TCRs also spanned spike.

The clonotype comes from an adult in good health. The sequenced sample was peripheral blood, obtained on day 0 of AZD1222 vaccination. The chain combines TRBV12-5 with TRBJ2-1; 8 bases are shared with TRBD1. The CDR3: CASGHGQGRNEQFF. CDR3 DNA: TGTGCTAGTGGTCACGGACAGGGACGCAATGAGCAGTTCTTC.